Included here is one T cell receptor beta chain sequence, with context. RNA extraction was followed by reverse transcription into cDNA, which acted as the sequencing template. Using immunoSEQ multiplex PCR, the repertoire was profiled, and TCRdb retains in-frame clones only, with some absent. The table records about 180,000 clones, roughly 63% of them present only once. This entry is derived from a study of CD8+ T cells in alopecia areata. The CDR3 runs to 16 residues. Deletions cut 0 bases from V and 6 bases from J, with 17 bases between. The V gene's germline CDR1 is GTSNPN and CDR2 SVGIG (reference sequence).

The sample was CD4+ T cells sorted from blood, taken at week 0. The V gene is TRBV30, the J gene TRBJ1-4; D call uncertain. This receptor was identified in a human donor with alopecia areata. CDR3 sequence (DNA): TGTGCCTGGAGTGTAAGGCCTCGAGGGTTTGATGAAAAACTGTTTTTT. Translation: CAWSVRPRGFDEKLFF.